This T cell receptor (beta chain) derives from a study of CD8+ T cells in alopecia areata. RNA was extracted and reverse transcribed into cDNA as the sequencing template. Profiled with immunoSEQ multiplex PCR; TCRdb holds only in-frame clones, not every one. The sample has 150,000 to 250,000 clones; roughly 60% are singletons. Study results and caveats: Clonality exceeded that of normal scalp in lesional scalp, most notably in alopecia totalis/universalis. Since there was just one nonresponder, nobody can yet say how baseline CD8+ expansion ties to response. Compared with mice, patients displayed less clear TCR sharing, possibly for HLA-related reasons.

Treatment specified: oral pan-JAK inhibitor, 5-10 mg twice daily. Points on this clone: Its antigen is as yet unknown. The same CDR3 is also encoded by other DNA sequences in this sample.

From germline, CDR1 is GTSNPN and CDR2 SVGIG (reference sequence). CDR3 length equals 11 residues. Trimming pared 2 bases from V and 1 base from J, leaving 2 bases between. This rearrangement joins TRBV30 to TRBJ2-5; D ambiguous. This TCR derives from a human donor with alopecia areata. The sequences come from CD4+ T cells sorted from blood, collected at week 24, from a patient treated with tofacitinib. CDR3 region: CAWSPQETQYF. As DNA, the CDR3 is TGTGCCTGGAGTCCCCAAGAGACCCAGTACTTC.